This TCR beta chain was profiled in a study of human thymus T cells. Note on this clone: The antigen remains unidentified.

J was trimmed by 1 base and V by 4 bases; bases with no gene match: 10. The CDR3 contains 17 residues. In germline, CDR1 is SGHRS, CDR2 YFSETQ. Only in-frame clones appear in the TCRdb table, and some are missing; sequencing was by immunoSEQ multiplex PCR. The profile shows about 78,000 clones, just over 95% of them singletons. Corrective heart surgery yielded the resections from which the thymus tissue came. Immunologically healthy infants in Finland undergoing congenital heart defect surgery were the donors. Study-wide findings and caveats: V and J gene usage appeared biased in thymic and blood repertoires. Highly overlapping thymic repertoires in unrelated individuals were reported by related research.

The rearrangement uses TRBV5-1 and TRBJ1-3; 8 nucleotides agree with TRBD1. The source material was thymus tissue. The origin of this receptor is a boy in the first two years of life with a congenital heart defect but otherwise immunologically healthy. Written as DNA, the CDR3 is TGCGCCAGCAGCCCTGGGACAGGAACTAAGTCTGGAAACACCATATATTTT. Amino acids: CASSPGTGTKSGNTIYF.